Listed below are T cell receptor beta chains from one sample, sequenced in a study of blood T cell repertoires in COVID-19. Assay used: immunoSEQ multiplex PCR; TCRdb lists only in-frame clones, some missing. The sample lists 150,000 to 200,000 clones, around 82% occurring once. The material sequenced was PBMCs or T cells enriched from blood (not recorded which). The receptors originated from a woman in her sixties or seventies with acute COVID-19. CDR3s include the opening cysteine and the closing phenylalanine or tryptophan. The D gene is left open where the match is weak. Not all rows give a size; the values are once, few, many and, for expanded clones, a class.

d_call: TRBD1
v_call: TRBV7-2
j_call: TRBJ1-3
clone_size: .
cdr3_nt: TGTGCCAGCAGCTTAGGCCGGCCAGGGGGGAACACCATATATTTT
cdr3_aa: CASSLGRPGGNTIYF

d_call: .
v_call: TRBV28
j_call: TRBJ2-2
clone_size: few
cdr3_nt: TGTGCCAGCAGTTCCCCCAGCACAGGTTCCGGGGAGCTGTTTTTT
cdr3_aa: CASSSPSTGSGELFF

d_call: TRBD1
v_call: TRBV18
j_call: TRBJ2-5
clone_size: .
cdr3_nt: TGTGCCAGTACCTCATTACAGGGGGCACGAGAGACCCAGTACTTC
cdr3_aa: CASTSLQGARETQYF

d_call: TRBD1
v_call: TRBV4-1
j_call: TRBJ1-1
clone_size: .
cdr3_nt: TGCGCCAGCAGCCTAGGACAGGCCACGGGGACTGAAGCTTTCTTT
cdr3_aa: CASSLGQATGTEAFF

d_call: TRBD1
v_call: TRBV7-2
j_call: TRBJ1-2
clone_size: few
cdr3_nt: TGTGCCAGCAGCTTACCAGACAGGGACTATGGCTACACCTTC
cdr3_aa: CASSLPDRDYGYTF

d_call: TRBD2
v_call: TRBV10-3
j_call: TRBJ2-7
clone_size: .
cdr3_nt: TGTGCCACCCGACTAGCGGGCCTTTACGAGCAGTACTTC
cdr3_aa: CATRLAGLYEQYF

d_call: TRBD1
v_call: TRBV4-1
j_call: TRBJ1-1
clone_size: .
cdr3_nt: TGCGCCAGCAGCCAGGGGGACAGGGTAACTGAAGCTTTCTTT
cdr3_aa: CASSQGDRVTEAFF

d_call: .
v_call: TRBV5-1
j_call: TRBJ1-4
clone_size: few
cdr3_nt: TGCGCCAGCAGCTTGGATTACGGGTTTTGGGAAAAACTGTTTTTT
cdr3_aa: CASSLDYGFWEKLFF

d_call: TRBD1
v_call: TRBV6-2/TRBV6-3
j_call: TRBJ2-7
clone_size: .
cdr3_nt: TGTGCCAGCAGCCGCGGGACAGGGCTCCACGAGCAGTACTTC
cdr3_aa: CASSRGTGLHEQYF

d_call: TRBD2
v_call: TRBV7-2
j_call: TRBJ2-1
clone_size: .
cdr3_nt: TGTGCCAGCAGCTTAGCCGGGACTAGCGGGAGGGCGAGCTCCTACAATGAGCAGTTCTTC
cdr3_aa: CASSLAGTSGRASSYNEQFF

d_call: .
v_call: TRBV4-2
j_call: TRBJ2-2
clone_size: .
cdr3_nt: TGTGCCAGCAGCCAAGAACTTCCGGGGGGCCGATTGACCGGGGAGCTGTTTTTT
cdr3_aa: CASSQELPGGRLTGELFF

d_call: .
v_call: TRBV3-1/TRBV3-2
j_call: TRBJ2-2
clone_size: once
cdr3_nt: TGTGCCAGCAGGCCCCTGACTACTCACACCGGGGAGCTGTTTTTT
cdr3_aa: CASRPLTTHTGELFF

d_call: TRBD2
v_call: TRBV7-2
j_call: TRBJ2-3
clone_size: .
cdr3_nt: TGTGCCAGCAGCTTAGCGGCGGGAGGTACAGCAGATACGCAGTATTTT
cdr3_aa: CASSLAAGGTADTQYF

d_call: .
v_call: TRBV28
j_call: TRBJ2-7
clone_size: .
cdr3_nt: TGTGCCAGCAGGCAGGTCTACGAGCAGTACTTC
cdr3_aa: CASRQVYEQYF

d_call: .
v_call: TRBV5-1
j_call: TRBJ2-1
clone_size: .
cdr3_nt: TGCGCCAGCAGCCACGCCAGGGACACGAACTACAATGAGCAGTTCTTC
cdr3_aa: CASSHARDTNYNEQFF

d_call: .
v_call: TRBV19
j_call: TRBJ1-2
clone_size: .
cdr3_nt: TGTGCCAGTAGTATAAGGGGTGGCTACACCTTC
cdr3_aa: CASSIRGGYTF

d_call: TRBD1
v_call: TRBV6-2/TRBV6-3
j_call: TRBJ1-1
clone_size: few
cdr3_nt: TGTGCCAGCAGTTACCCAGAAGAGGGGGCTCGGAACACTGAAGCTTTCTTT
cdr3_aa: CASSYPEEGARNTEAFF

d_call: TRBD2
v_call: TRBV27
j_call: TRBJ2-1
clone_size: .
cdr3_nt: TGTGCCAGCAGTTACTCCGGGACTAGCGGGGGCCACGCCTACAATGAGCAGTTCTTC
cdr3_aa: CASSYSGTSGGHAYNEQFF

d_call: .
v_call: TRBV24-1
j_call: TRBJ1-2
clone_size: .
cdr3_nt: TGTGCCACCAGTGACCCACAGGGTATCGGTAGGGGCTACACCTTC
cdr3_aa: CATSDPQGIGRGYTF

d_call: .
v_call: TRBV10-3
j_call: TRBJ2-3
clone_size: few
cdr3_nt: TGTGCCATCGGGAGTGGAGACACAGATACGCAGTATTTT
cdr3_aa: CAIGSGDTDTQYF

d_call: .
v_call: TRBV19
j_call: TRBJ1-1
clone_size: .
cdr3_nt: TGTGCCAGTACCCCCGGGGGGGGACACAAGAACACTGAAGCTTTCTTT
cdr3_aa: CASTPGGGHKNTEAFF

d_call: .
v_call: TRBV9
j_call: TRBJ1-2
clone_size: once
cdr3_nt: TGTGCCAGCAGCCCTTCCCCCGGGGACTCCTATGGCTACACCTTC
cdr3_aa: CASSPSPGDSYGYTF

d_call: TRBD1
v_call: TRBV27
j_call: TRBJ1-2
clone_size: .
cdr3_nt: TGTGCCAGCAGTTTAGGACAGGCTAACTATGGCTACACCTTC
cdr3_aa: CASSLGQANYGYTF

d_call: .
v_call: TRBV11-2
j_call: TRBJ1-2
clone_size: once
cdr3_nt: TGTGCCAGCAGCTTAGACAGGGTCTCTGATGGCTACACCTTC
cdr3_aa: CASSLDRVSDGYTF

d_call: TRBD2
v_call: TRBV19
j_call: TRBJ2-2
clone_size: .
cdr3_nt: TGTGCCAGTAAGCGGACTAGCGGGAGGTGGCACACCGGGGAGCTGTTTTTT
cdr3_aa: CASKRTSGRWHTGELFF

d_call: TRBD2
v_call: TRBV24-1
j_call: TRBJ2-1
clone_size: .
cdr3_nt: TGTGCCACCAGTGACCGATGGGCTAGCGGGGGTAGCTCCTACAATGAGCAGTTCTTC
cdr3_aa: CATSDRWASGGSSYNEQFF

d_call: .
v_call: TRBV6-2/TRBV6-3
j_call: TRBJ1-1
clone_size: .
cdr3_nt: TGTGCCAGCAGTTACTCGCGTGAGGGAGGACCGAACACTGAAGCTTTCTTT
cdr3_aa: CASSYSREGGPNTEAFF

d_call: TRBD2
v_call: TRBV7-6
j_call: TRBJ2-1
clone_size: .
cdr3_nt: TGTGCCAGCAGCGCTAGCGGGAGGGCCGGCAATGAGCAGTTCTTC
cdr3_aa: CASSASGRAGNEQFF

d_call: .
v_call: TRBV25-1
j_call: TRBJ1-6
clone_size: .
cdr3_nt: TGTGCCAGCAGTGCCCCTGGGGGGGCAAATTCACCCCTCCACTTT
cdr3_aa: CASSAPGGANSPLHF

d_call: .
v_call: TRBV18
j_call: TRBJ2-5
clone_size: .
cdr3_nt: TGTGCCAGCTCCCGGCACAGGGCGGAGACCCAGTACTTC
cdr3_aa: CASSRHRAETQYF

d_call: .
v_call: TRBV27
j_call: TRBJ1-5
clone_size: few
cdr3_nt: TGTGCCAGCAGTTTATCCCGGAATCAGCCCCAGCATTTT
cdr3_aa: CASSLSRNQPQHF

d_call: .
v_call: TRBV6-2/TRBV6-3
j_call: TRBJ1-1
clone_size: .
cdr3_nt: TGTGCCAGCAGTTACCCCCAGCAGCCAGGGATTCCCAAACCTGAAGCTTTCTTT
cdr3_aa: CASSYPQQPGIPKPEAFF

d_call: TRBD1
v_call: TRBV7-8
j_call: TRBJ1-3
clone_size: once
cdr3_nt: TGTGCCAGCAGCTACGCCGGGACAGTCCTTACGAACACCATATATTTT
cdr3_aa: CASSYAGTVLTNTIYF

d_call: .
v_call: TRBV3-1/TRBV3-2
j_call: TRBJ2-2
clone_size: .
cdr3_nt: TGTGCCAGCAGCCTTAGTGGCGGTTTGGACACCGGGGAGCTGTTTTTT
cdr3_aa: CASSLSGGLDTGELFF

d_call: TRBD1
v_call: TRBV7-9
j_call: TRBJ1-1
clone_size: few
cdr3_nt: TGTGCCAGCACCCTACAGGGGGGGAACACTGAAGCTTTCTTT
cdr3_aa: CASTLQGGNTEAFF

d_call: TRBD1
v_call: TRBV20-1
j_call: TRBJ1-2
clone_size: .
cdr3_nt: TGCAGTGTCATACAGGGGCCGGGCTACACCTTC
cdr3_aa: CSVIQGPGYTF

d_call: .
v_call: TRBV18
j_call: TRBJ1-4
clone_size: .
cdr3_nt: TGTGCCAGCTCACCGCTCTCGGTGGTCGGCTTAACAGCTAATGAAAAACTGTTTTTT
cdr3_aa: CASSPLSVVGLTANEKLFF

d_call: TRBD2
v_call: TRBV19
j_call: TRBJ2-5
clone_size: .
cdr3_nt: TGTGCCAGTAGTATAGTTCCTAAGCGGGGGGGCCGAGAGACCCAGTACTTC
cdr3_aa: CASSIVPKRGGRETQYF